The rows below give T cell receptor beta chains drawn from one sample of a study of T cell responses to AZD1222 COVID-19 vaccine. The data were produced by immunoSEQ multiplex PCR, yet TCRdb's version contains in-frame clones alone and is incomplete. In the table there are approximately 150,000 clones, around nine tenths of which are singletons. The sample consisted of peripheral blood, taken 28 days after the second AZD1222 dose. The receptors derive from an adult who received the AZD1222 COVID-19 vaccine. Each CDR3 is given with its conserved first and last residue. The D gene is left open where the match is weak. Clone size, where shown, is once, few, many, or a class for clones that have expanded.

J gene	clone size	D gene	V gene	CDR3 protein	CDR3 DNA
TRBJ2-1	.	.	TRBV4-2	CASSQVSYNEQFF	TGTGCCAGCAGCCAAGTGTCATACAATGAGCAGTTCTTC
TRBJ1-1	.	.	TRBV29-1	CSVGALGAAFF	TGCAGCGTTGGGGCTTTGGGGGCAGCTTTCTTT
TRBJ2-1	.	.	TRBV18	CASSKYNEQFF	TGTGCCAGCTCAAAATACAATGAGCAGTTCTTC
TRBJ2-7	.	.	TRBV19	CASSIVGDHEQYF	TGTGCCAGTAGTATAGTGGGGGACCACGAGCAGTACTTC
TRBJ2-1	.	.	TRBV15	CATSRDRQYNEQFF	TGTGCCACCAGCAGAGATCGACAGTACAATGAGCAGTTCTTC
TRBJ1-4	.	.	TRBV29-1	CSVEGGEKLFF	TGCAGCGTTGAAGGGGGAGAAAAACTGTTTTTT
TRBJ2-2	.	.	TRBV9	CASSRISNTGELFF	TGTGCCAGCAGCCGGATTTCTAACACCGGGGAGCTGTTTTTT
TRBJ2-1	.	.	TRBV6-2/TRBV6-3	CASSYGHSLYNEQFF	TGTGCCAGCAGTTACGGGCACTCCCTTTACAATGAGCAGTTCTTC
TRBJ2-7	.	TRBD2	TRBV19	CASSIGLAGAYEQYF	TGTGCCAGTAGTATCGGCCTAGCGGGGGCCTACGAGCAGTACTTC
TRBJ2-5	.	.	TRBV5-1	CASSWAGIQETQYF	TGCGCCAGCAGCTGGGCCGGAATCCAAGAGACCCAGTACTTC
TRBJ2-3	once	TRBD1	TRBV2	CAGWGQGAPDTQYF	TGTGCCGGATGGGGACAGGGGGCCCCAGATACGCAGTATTTT
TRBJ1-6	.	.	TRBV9	CASSLESSYNSPLHF	TGTGCCAGCAGCCTGGAGAGCTCCTATAATTCACCCCTCCACTTT
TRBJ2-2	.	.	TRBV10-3	CAISGDRVNTGELFF	TGTGCCATCAGTGGGGACCGGGTGAACACCGGGGAGCTGTTTTTT
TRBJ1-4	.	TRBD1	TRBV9	CASSQGTGGFLGEKLFF	TGTGCCAGCAGCCAGGGGACAGGGGGTTTCCTGGGTGAAAAACTGTTTTTT
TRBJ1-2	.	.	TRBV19	CASNHLGADTSYGYTF	TGTGCCAGTAACCACCTAGGGGCCGATACTTCCTATGGCTACACCTTC
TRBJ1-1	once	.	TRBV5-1	CASSRRQDNTEAFF	TGCGCCAGCAGCCGGCGACAGGATAACACTGAAGCTTTCTTT
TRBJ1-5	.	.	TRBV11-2	CASSFGAGGGQPQHF	TGTGCCAGCAGCTTTGGGGCGGGCGGAGGTCAGCCCCAGCATTTT
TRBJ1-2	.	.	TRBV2	CASSRENGYTF	TGTGCCAGCAGTAGGGAAAACGGCTACACCTTC
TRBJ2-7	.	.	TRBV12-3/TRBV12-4	CASYRDGTYEQYF	TGTGCCAGCTACCGGGACGGCACCTACGAGCAGTACTTC
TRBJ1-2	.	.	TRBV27	CASSQGGNNFYDGYTF	TGTGCCAGCAGTCAAGGAGGGAATAATTTCTATGATGGCTACACCTTC
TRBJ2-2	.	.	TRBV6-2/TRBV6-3	CASSYYPGVAGELFF	TGTGCCAGCAGTTACTATCCAGGGGTGGCCGGGGAGCTGTTTTTT
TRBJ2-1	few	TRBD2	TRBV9	CASSVTGTSGYNEQFF	TGTGCCAGCAGCGTAACCGGGACTAGCGGCTACAATGAGCAGTTCTTC
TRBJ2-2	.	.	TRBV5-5	CASSLGLTGTGELFF	TGTGCCAGCAGCCTGGGACTGACGGGCACCGGGGAGCTGTTTTTT
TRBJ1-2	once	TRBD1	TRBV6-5	CASSRQGPNYGYTF	TGTGCCAGCAGCCGACAGGGGCCTAACTATGGCTACACCTTC
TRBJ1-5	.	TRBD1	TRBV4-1	CASSLRDRRNQPQHF	TGCGCCAGCAGCCTCCGGGACAGGCGCAATCAGCCCCAGCATTTT
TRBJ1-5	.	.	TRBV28	CASSPSSNQPQHF	TGTGCCAGCAGTCCGAGTAGCAATCAGCCCCAGCATTTT
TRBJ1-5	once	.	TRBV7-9	CASSPLGSHQPQHF	TGTGCCAGCAGCCCCCTAGGGTCTCATCAGCCCCAGCATTTT
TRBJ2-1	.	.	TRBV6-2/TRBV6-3	CASSYDVQNEQFF	TGTGCCAGCAGTTACGACGTACAGAATGAGCAGTTCTTC
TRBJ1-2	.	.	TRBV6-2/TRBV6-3	CASSGHPRGYTF	TGTGCCAGCAGTGGACACCCTCGTGGCTACACCTTC
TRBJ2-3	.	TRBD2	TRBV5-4	CASSIHLAGVTDTQYF	TGTGCCAGCAGCATACATCTAGCGGGGGTGACAGATACGCAGTATTTT
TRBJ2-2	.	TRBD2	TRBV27	CASSHGLAGGPVYGELFF	TGTGCCAGCAGTCACGGACTAGCGGGGGGGCCAGTATACGGGGAGCTGTTTTTT
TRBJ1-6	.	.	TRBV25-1	CASSPRGVSPLHF	TGTGCCAGCAGTCCTCGCGGAGTTTCACCCCTCCACTTT
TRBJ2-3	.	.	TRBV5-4	CASSLEAGKTTDTQYF	TGTGCCAGCAGCTTGGAGGCGGGAAAAACTACAGATACGCAGTATTTT
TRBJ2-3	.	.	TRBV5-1	CASSLDKGADTQYF	TGCGCCAGCAGCTTGGATAAGGGGGCAGATACGCAGTATTTT
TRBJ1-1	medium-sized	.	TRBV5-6	CASSLGDAEAFF	TGTGCCAGCAGCTTGGGCGACGCTGAAGCTTTCTTT
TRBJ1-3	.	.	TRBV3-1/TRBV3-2	CASSQGILPQIGNTIYF	TGTGCCAGCAGCCAAGGCATACTCCCACAGATTGGAAACACCATATATTTT
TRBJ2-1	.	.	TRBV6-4	CASSDGAQRGYNEQFF	TGTGCCAGCAGTGACGGTGCTCAGAGGGGGTACAATGAGCAGTTCTTC
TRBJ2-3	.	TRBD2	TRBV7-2	CASSLVAGAGAPYF	TGTGCCAGCAGCTTAGTAGCGGGAGCGGGGGCCCCGTATTTT
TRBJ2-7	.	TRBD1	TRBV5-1	CASSLASNRGSYEQYF	TGCGCCAGCAGCTTGGCCTCAAACAGGGGTTCCTACGAGCAGTACTTC
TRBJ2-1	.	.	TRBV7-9	CASSTPWGSGIEQFF	TGTGCCAGCAGCACCCCGTGGGGGAGCGGCATTGAGCAGTTCTTC
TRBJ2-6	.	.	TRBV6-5	CASSYDSLAGANVLTF	TGTGCCAGCAGTTACGACAGCCTGGCTGGGGCCAACGTCCTGACTTTC
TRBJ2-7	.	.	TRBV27	CASSHPGTSYEQYF	TGTGCCAGCTCCCACCCGGGTACATCCTACGAGCAGTACTTC
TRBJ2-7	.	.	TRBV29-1	CSAATGTTFYEQYF	TGCAGCGCCGCAACCGGGACCACGTTCTACGAGCAGTACTTC
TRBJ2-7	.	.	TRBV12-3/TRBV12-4	CASSFAPIYEQYF	TGTGCCAGCAGTTTCGCTCCTATCTACGAGCAGTACTTC
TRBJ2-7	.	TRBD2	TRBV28	CASSHSGIISYEQYF	TGTGCCAGCAGTCATAGCGGGATAATCTCCTACGAGCAGTACTTC
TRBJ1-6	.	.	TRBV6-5	CASSYSIGGVSPLHF	TGTGCCAGCAGTTACTCGATAGGGGGGGTTTCACCCCTCCACTTT
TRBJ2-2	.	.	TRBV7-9	CASSWIRTGELFF	TGTGCCAGCAGCTGGATTCGGACCGGGGAGCTGTTTTTT
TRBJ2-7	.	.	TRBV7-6	CASSLVPGSEAEQYF	TGTGCCAGCAGCTTAGTTCCGGGCTCCGAGGCCGAGCAGTACTTC
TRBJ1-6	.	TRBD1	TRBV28	CASSGAGTGGSPLHF	TGTGCCAGCAGCGGCGCCGGGACAGGTGGTTCACCCCTCCACTTT
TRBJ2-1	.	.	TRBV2	CASSVEGSANEQFF	TGTGCCAGCAGTGTCGAGGGCTCGGCGAATGAGCAGTTCTTC
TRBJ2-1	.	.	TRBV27	CASSFIGTNNEQFF	TGTGCCAGCAGTTTTATAGGCACAAACAATGAGCAGTTCTTC
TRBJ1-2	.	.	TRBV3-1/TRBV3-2	CASSQGFLNYGYTF	TGTGCCAGCAGCCAGGGCTTTCTGAACTATGGCTACACCTTC
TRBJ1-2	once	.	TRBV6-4	CASSDLAGWNGYTF	TGTGCCAGCAGTGATTTGGCAGGGTGGAATGGCTACACCTTC
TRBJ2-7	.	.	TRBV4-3	CASSQDVFQTSLADEQYF	TGCGCCAGCAGCCAAGATGTCTTTCAGACTAGTCTCGCGGACGAGCAGTACTTC
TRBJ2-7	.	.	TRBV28	CASHLGGADEQYF	TGTGCCAGCCACCTTGGGGGGGCAGACGAGCAGTACTTC
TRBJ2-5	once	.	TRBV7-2	CASSLGPAGSQETQYF	TGTGCCAGCAGCTTAGGACCAGCGGGTAGTCAAGAGACCCAGTACTTC
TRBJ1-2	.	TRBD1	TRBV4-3	CASSQDRQGSLYNYGYTF	TGCGCCAGCAGCCAGGATAGACAGGGTTCCTTGTATAACTATGGCTACACCTTC
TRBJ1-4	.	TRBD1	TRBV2	CASIGGQGDEKLFF	TGTGCCAGCATAGGGGGACAGGGAGATGAAAAACTGTTTTTT
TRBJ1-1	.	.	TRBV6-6	CASIPGRNTEAFF	TGTGCCAGCATCCCAGGCCGGAACACTGAAGCTTTCTTT
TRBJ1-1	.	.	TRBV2	CASTPDVRDPEAFF	TGTGCCAGCACTCCGGACGTGAGGGATCCTGAAGCTTTCTTT